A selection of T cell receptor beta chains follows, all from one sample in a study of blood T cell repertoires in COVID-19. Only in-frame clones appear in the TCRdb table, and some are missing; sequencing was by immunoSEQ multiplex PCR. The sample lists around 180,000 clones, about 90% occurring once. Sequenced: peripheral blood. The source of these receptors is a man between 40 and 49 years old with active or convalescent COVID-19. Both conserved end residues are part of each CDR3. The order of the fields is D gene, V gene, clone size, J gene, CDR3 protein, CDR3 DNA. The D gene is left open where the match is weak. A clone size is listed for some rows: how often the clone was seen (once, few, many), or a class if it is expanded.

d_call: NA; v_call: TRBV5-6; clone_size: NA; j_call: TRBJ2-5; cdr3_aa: CASSLEDSETQYF; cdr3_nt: TGTGCCAGCAGCTTGGAGGACAGCGAGACCCAGTACTTC
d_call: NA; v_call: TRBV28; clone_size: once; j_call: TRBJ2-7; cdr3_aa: CASKAGVYEQYF; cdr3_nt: TGTGCCAGCAAAGCCGGGGTCTACGAGCAGTACTTC
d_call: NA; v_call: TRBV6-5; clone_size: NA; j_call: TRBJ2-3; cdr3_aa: CASSPRNRATDTQYF; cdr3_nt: TGTGCCAGCAGCCCCCGAAACAGGGCCACAGATACGCAGTATTTT
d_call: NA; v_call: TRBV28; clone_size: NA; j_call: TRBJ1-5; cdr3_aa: CASSPRGYRNQPQHF; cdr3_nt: TGTGCCAGCAGCCCCAGGGGATATCGCAATCAGCCCCAGCATTTT
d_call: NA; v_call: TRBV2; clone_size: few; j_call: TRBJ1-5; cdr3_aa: CASSSDRSNQPQHF; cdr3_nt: TGTGCCAGCAGTAGCGACAGAAGCAATCAGCCCCAGCATTTT
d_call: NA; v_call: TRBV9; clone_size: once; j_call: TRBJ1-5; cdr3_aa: CASSEGWSNQPQHF; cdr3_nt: TGTGCCAGCAGTGAGGGTTGGAGCAATCAGCCCCAGCATTTT
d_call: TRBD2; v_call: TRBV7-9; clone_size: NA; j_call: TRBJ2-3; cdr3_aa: CASSLKTQRGYTDTQYF; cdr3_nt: TGTGCCAGCAGCTTAAAGACCCAGCGGGGGTACACAGATACGCAGTATTTT
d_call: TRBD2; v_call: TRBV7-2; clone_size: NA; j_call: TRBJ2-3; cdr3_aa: CASSPLAGGSTDTQYF; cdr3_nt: TGTGCCAGCAGCCCTTTAGCGGGGGGGAGCACAGATACGCAGTATTTT
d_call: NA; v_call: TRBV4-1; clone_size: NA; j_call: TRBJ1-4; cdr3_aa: CASSQPIRSPIEKLFF; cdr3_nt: TGCGCCAGCAGCCAGCCGATTAGAAGCCCCATTGAAAAACTGTTTTTT
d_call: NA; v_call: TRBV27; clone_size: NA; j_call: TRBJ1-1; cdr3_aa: CASSFRGTYTEAFF; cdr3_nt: TGTGCCAGCAGTTTCAGGGGAACATACACTGAAGCTTTCTTT
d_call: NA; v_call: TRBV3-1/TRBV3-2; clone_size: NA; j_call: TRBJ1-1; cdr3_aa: CASPAGDTEAFF; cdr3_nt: TGTGCCAGCCCCGCGGGGGACACTGAAGCTTTCTTT
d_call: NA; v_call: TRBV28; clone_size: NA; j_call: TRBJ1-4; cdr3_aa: CASSLGGQGWGEKLFF; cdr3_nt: TGTGCCAGCAGTTTAGGGGGCCAGGGGTGGGGTGAAAAACTGTTTTTT
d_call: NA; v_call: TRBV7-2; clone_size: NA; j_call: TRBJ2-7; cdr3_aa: CASSLAGPGRGSYEQYF; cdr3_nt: TGTGCCAGCAGCTTAGCTGGGCCAGGGCGTGGATCCTACGAGCAGTACTTC
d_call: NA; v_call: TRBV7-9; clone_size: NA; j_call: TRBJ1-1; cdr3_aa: CASSLAVPGQEAFF; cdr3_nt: TGTGCCAGCAGCTTAGCGGTGCCGGGACAAGAAGCTTTCTTT
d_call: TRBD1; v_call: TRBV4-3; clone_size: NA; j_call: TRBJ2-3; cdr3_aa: CASSQDYQRTGGVTDTQYF; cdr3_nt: TGCGCCAGCAGCCAAGACTACCAAAGGACAGGGGGCGTCACAGATACGCAGTATTTT
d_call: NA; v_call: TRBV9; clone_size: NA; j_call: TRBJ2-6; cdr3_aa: CASSAGQTSGANVLTF; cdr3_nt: TGTGCCAGCAGCGCTGGACAGACCTCTGGGGCCAACGTCCTGACTTTC
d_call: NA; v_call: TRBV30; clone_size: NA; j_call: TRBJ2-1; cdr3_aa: CAWSVSYNEQFF; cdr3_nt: TGTGCCTGGAGTGTATCATACAATGAGCAGTTCTTC
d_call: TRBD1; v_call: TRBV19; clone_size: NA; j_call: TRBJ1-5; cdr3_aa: CASSTDGTGGNQPQHF; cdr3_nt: TGTGCCAGTAGTACGGACGGGACAGGGGGCAATCAGCCCCAGCATTTT
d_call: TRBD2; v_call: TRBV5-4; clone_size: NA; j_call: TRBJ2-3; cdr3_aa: CASIGRGGIGSDTQYF; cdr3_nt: TGTGCCAGCATCGGTCGGGGGGGCATTGGTTCAGATACGCAGTATTTT
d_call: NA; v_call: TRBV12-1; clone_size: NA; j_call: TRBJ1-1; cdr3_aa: CASSSRTGGKYTEAFF; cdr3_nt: TGTGCCAGCAGCTCCCGGACAGGGGGCAAGTACACTGAAGCTTTCTTT
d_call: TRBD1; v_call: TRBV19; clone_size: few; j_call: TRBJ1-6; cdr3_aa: CASKFRTGENSPLHF; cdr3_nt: TGTGCCAGTAAATTCAGGACAGGGGAAAATTCACCCCTCCACTTT
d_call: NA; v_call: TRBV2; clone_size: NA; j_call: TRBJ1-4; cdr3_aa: CASKASRGTNEKLFF; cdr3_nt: TGTGCCAGCAAGGCTTCAAGGGGAACTAATGAAAAACTGTTTTTT
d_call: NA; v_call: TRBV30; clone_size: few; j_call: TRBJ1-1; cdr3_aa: CAWSTVLPTAGVFSVEAFF; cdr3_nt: TGTGCCTGGAGTACCGTTCTACCAACGGCAGGGGTTTTTTCTGTTGAAGCTTTCTTT
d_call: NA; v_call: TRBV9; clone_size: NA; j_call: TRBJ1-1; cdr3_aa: CASSVGWSDTEAFF; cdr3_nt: TGTGCCAGCAGCGTAGGGTGGAGCGACACTGAAGCTTTCTTT
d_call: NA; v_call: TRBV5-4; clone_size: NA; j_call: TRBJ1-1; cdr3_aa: CASSLTANTEAFF; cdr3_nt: TGTGCCAGCAGCTTAACAGCGAACACTGAAGCTTTCTTT
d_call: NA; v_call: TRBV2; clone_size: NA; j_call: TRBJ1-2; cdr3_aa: CASSEQGSYGYTF; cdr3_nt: TGTGCCAGCAGTGAACAGGGTTCCTATGGCTACACCTTC
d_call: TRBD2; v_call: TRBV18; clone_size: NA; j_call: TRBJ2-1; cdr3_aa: CASSPRAGGSYNEQFF; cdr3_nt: TGTGCCAGCTCACCCCGAGCGGGGGGGTCCTACAATGAGCAGTTCTTC
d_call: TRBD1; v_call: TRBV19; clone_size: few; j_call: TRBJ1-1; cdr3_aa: CASSFDKTGVGEAFF; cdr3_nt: TGTGCCAGTAGTTTTGACAAGACAGGGGTTGGTGAAGCTTTCTTT
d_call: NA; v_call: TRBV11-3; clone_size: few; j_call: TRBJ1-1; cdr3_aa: CASSGGGGRAAEAFF; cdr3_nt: TGTGCCAGCTCTGGAGGGGGGGGTCGGGCGGCTGAAGCTTTCTTT
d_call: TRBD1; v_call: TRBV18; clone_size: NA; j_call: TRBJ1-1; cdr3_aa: CASSPPDRGRAFF; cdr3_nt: TGTGCCAGCTCACCCCCGGACAGGGGTAGAGCTTTCTTT
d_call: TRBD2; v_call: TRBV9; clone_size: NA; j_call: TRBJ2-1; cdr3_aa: CASSPSSGVNYNEQFF; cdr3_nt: TGTGCCAGCAGCCCCTCGAGCGGGGTTAACTACAATGAGCAGTTCTTC
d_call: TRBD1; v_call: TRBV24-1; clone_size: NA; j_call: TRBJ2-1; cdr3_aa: CATSDTGGYGNEQFF; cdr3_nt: TGTGCCACCAGTGACACAGGGGGCTATGGCAATGAGCAGTTCTTC
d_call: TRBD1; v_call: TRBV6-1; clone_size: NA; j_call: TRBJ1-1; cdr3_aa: CASSERQGLNTEAFF; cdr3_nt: TGTGCCAGCAGTGAAAGACAGGGACTGAACACTGAAGCTTTCTTT
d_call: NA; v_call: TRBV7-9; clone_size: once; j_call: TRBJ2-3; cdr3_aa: CASSLARAPRDTQYF; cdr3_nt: TGTGCCAGCAGCTTAGCGCGGGCTCCGAGAGATACGCAGTATTTT
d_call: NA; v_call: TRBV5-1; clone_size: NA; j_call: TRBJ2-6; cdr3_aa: CASGGSGANVLTF; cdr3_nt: TGCGCCAGCGGGGGGTCTGGGGCCAACGTCCTGACTTTC
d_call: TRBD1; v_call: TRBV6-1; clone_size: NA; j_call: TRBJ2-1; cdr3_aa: CASSARGPISYNEQFF; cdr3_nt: TGTGCCAGCAGTGCCAGGGGGCCCATCTCCTACAATGAGCAGTTCTTC
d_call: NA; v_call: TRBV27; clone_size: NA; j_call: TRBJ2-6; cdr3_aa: CASSGYSGANVLTF; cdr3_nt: TGTGCCAGCAGCGGGTACTCTGGGGCCAACGTCCTGACTTTC
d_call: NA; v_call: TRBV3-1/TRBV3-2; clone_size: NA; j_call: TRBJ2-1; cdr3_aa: CASSHPGEQFF; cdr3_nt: TGTGCCAGCAGCCACCCGGGTGAGCAGTTCTTC
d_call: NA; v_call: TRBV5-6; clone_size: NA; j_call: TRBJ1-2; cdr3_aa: CASRSYSLEAYGYTF; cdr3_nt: TGTGCCAGCAGAAGCTACTCCCTCGAGGCCTATGGCTACACCTTC
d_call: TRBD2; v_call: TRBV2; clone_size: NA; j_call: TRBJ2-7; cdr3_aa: CASSEMRGRIYEQYF; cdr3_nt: TGTGCCAGCAGTGAAATGCGGGGGAGAATCTACGAGCAGTACTTC
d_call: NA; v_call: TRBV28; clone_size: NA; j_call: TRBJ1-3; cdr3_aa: CASSSIRSGNTIYF; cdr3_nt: TGTGCCAGCAGTTCCATCCGGTCCGGAAACACCATATATTTT
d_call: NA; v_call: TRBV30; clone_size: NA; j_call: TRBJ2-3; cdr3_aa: CAWKRPGGDTDTQYF; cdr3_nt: TGTGCCTGGAAAAGACCCGGAGGGGACACAGATACGCAGTATTTT
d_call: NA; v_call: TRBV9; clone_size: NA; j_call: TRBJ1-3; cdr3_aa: CASSVGSSGNTIYF; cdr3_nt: TGTGCCAGCAGCGTAGGGAGCTCTGGAAACACCATATATTTT
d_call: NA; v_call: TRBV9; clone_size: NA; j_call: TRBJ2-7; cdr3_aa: CASSVAPGSGLESYEQYF; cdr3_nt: TGTGCCAGCAGCGTAGCCCCGGGAAGCGGGCTGGAATCCTACGAGCAGTACTTC
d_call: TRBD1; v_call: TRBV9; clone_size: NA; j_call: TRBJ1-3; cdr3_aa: CASSVQGAPGNTIYF; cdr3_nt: TGTGCCAGCAGCGTCCAGGGGGCGCCTGGAAACACCATATATTTT
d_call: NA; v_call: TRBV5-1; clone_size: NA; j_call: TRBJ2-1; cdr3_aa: CASSRASLDEQFF; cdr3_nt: TGCGCCAGCAGCCGGGCTAGCCTCGATGAGCAGTTCTTC
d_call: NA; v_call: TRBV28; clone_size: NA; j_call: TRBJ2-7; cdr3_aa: CASSTPPVDEQYF; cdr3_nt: TGTGCCAGCAGTACCCCTCCGGTCGACGAGCAGTACTTC
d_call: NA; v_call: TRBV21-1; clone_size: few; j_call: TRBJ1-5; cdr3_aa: CASTRGEGNQPQHF; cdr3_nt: TGTGCCAGCACCCGAGGGGAGGGCAATCAGCCCCAGCATTTT
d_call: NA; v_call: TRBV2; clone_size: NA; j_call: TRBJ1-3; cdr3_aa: CASSRESSGNTIYF; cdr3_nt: TGTGCCAGCAGTAGGGAGAGCTCTGGAAACACCATATATTTT
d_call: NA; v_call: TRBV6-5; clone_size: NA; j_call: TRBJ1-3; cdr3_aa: CASRSTSQGGNTIYF; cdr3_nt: TGTGCCAGCAGATCAACCTCCCAGGGGGGAAACACCATATATTTT
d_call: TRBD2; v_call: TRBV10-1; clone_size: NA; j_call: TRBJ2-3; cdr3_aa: CASSKPQSGGSTDTQYF; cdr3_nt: TGCGCCAGCAGCAAGCCCCAAAGCGGGGGGAGCACAGATACGCAGTATTTT
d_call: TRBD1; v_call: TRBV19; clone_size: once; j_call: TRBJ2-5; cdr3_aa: CASSIRGPETQYF; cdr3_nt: TGTGCCAGTAGTATAAGGGGGCCTGAGACCCAGTACTTC
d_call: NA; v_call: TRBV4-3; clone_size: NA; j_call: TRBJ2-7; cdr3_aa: CASSQDTSRVAGEQYF; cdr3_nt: TGCGCCAGCAGCCAAGATACTAGCCGCGTGGCTGGAGAGCAGTACTTC
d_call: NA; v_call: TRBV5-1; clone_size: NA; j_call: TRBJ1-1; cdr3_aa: CASSVIQGNPEAFF; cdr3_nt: TGCGCCAGCAGCGTGATTCAGGGGAACCCTGAAGCTTTCTTT
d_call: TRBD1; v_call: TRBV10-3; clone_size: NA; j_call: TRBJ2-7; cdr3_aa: CAISHGTGGYEQYF; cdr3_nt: TGTGCCATCAGCCACGGGACAGGGGGCTACGAGCAGTACTTC